This TCR beta chain was observed in a study of blood T cell repertoires in COVID-19. About the research overall: There were acute and convalescent COVID-19 samples, and they came from the United States, Italy and Spain. PBMCs, B-cell-depleted T cells, or T cells were the source of the cDNA or gDNA that made up the material.

In the authors' workflow: Amplification with reference gene primers provided the estimates of nucleated cell counts. The assay was immunoSEQ multiplex PCR, and TCRdb's table has in-frame clones only and misses some. V and J calls and clone size follow that table, whereas D and trimming were derived from the DNA. The sample comprises 200,000 to 250,000 clones, about nine tenths of which are singletons, and around 6.5% rests with the top ten. The receptor's source is a man aged 55 to 70 who had recovered from COVID-19. Sequenced: peripheral blood.

Written as DNA, the CDR3 is TGTGCCAGTAGTATTCGACAGGGGGCTTATGGCTACACCTTC. It translates to CASSIRQGAYGYTF. This chain connects TRBV19 to TRBJ1-2, with 10 bases aligning to TRBD1. V gave up 3 bases and J gave up 5 bases; unmatched junction bases: 3. This CDR3 has 14 amino acids. The germline V gene encodes CDR1 LNHDA and CDR2 SQIVND (reference sequence). Full variable domain (remainder filled in from reference TRBV19 and TRBJ1-2): DGGITQSPKYLFRKEGQNVTLSCEQNLNHDAMYWYRQDPGQGLRLIYYSQIVNDFQKGDIAEGYSVSREKKESFPLTVTSAQKNPTAFYLCASSIRQGAYGYTFGSGTRLTVV.